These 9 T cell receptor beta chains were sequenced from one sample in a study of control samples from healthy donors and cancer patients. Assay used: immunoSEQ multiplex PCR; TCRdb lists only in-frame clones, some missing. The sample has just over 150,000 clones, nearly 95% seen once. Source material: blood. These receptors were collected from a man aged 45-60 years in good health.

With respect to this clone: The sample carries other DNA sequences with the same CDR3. The CDR3 spells CAISESSGNQPQHF. CDR3 in DNA: TGTGCCATCAGTGAGTCGAGCGGGAATCAGCCCCAGCATTTT. This chain connects TRBV10-3 to TRBJ1-5; D is uncertain. In germline, CDR1 is ENHRY, CDR2 SYGVKD. The CDR3 covers 14 residues. Trimming stripped 0 bases from V and 4 bases from J, with 7 bases between.

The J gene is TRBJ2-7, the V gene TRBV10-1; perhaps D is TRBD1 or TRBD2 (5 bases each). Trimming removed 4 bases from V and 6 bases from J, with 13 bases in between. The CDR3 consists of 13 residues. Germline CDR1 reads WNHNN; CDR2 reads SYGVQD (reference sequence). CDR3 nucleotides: TGCGCCAGCAGTGCGGGACCGGGCGGCGAGCAGTACTTC. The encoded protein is CASSAGPGGEQYF.

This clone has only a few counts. CDR3 sequence: CASSYEGSNEQFF. The DNA for the CDR3 is TGTGCCAGCAGTTATGAAGGTTCCAATGAGCAGTTCTTC. The gene calls are TRBV6-5 and TRBJ2-1; no firm D call. The CDR3 is made up of 13 amino acids. The germline CDR1 and CDR2 sequences are MNHEY and SVGAGI. Trimming pared 3 bases from V and 6 bases from J, leaving 9 bases between.

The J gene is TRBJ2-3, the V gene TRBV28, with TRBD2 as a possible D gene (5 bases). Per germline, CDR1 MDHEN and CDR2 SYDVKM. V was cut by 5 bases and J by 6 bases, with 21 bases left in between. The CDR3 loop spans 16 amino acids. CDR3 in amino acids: CASSPNFRDRRDTQYF. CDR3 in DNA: TGTGCCAGCAGTCCGAATTTTCGGGATCGACGGGATACGCAGTATTTT.

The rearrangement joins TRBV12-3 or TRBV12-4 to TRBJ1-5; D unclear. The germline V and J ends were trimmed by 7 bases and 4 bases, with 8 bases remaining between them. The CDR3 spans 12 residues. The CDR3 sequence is CASTTRNQPQHF. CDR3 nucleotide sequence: TGTGCCAGCACCACTAGAAATCAGCCCCAGCATTTT.

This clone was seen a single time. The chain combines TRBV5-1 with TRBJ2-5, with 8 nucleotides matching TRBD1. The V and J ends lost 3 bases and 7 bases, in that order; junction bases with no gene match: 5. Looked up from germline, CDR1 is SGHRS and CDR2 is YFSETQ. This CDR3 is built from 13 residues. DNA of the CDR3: TGCGCCAGCAGCTCGCAACAGGGGGGGACCCAGTACTTC. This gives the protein CASSSQQGGTQYF.

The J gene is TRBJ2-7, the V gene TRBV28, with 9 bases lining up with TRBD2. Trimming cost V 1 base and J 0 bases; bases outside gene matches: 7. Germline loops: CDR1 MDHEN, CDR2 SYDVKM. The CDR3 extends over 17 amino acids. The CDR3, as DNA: TGTGCCAGCAGTTTATTGGGGCTAGCGGGGAGCTCCTACGAGCAGTACTTC. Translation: CASSLLGLAGSSYEQYF.

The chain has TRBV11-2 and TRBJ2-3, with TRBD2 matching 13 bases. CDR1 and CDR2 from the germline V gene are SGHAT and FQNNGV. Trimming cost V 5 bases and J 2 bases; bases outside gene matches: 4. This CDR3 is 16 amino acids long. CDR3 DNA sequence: TGTGCCAGCAGCCGGGGACTAGCGGGAATCACAGATACGCAGTATTTT. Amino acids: CASSRGLAGITDTQYF. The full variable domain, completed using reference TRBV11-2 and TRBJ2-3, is EAGVAQSPRYKIIEKRQSVAFWCNPISGHATLYWYQQILGQGPKLLIQFQNNGVVDDSQLPKDRFSAERLKGVDSTLKIQPAKLEDSAVYLCASSRGLAGITDTQYFGPGTRLTVL.

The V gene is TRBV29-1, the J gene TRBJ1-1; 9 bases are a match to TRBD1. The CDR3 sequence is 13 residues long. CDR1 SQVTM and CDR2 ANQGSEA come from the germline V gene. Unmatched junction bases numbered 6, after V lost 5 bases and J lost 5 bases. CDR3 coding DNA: TGCAGCGTTCGAACAGGGGGCCGGACTGAAGCTTTCTTT. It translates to CSVRTGGRTEAFF.